This TCR beta chain was identified in a study of human T cells and chemical hapten exposure. Across the study: Patch testing placed 0.01% DPC on the upper back, with readings at 6 days.

Noted time point: pre-sensitization, week 0. The treatment was: therapeutic diphenylcyclopropenone sensitization with weekly scalp DPC. TCRdb re-derived calls from the RACE reads in MiXCR, one entry per CDR3 protein. The table shows 250,000 or so distinct CDR3 sequences, with around 7.7% occurring only once. V gave up 0 bases and J gave up 6 bases; unmatched junction bases: 7. CDR3 length: 15 amino acids. CDR1 and CDR2 (germline): MNHEY, SVGAGI. This clonotype came up a few times. Sequenced here: whole blood, sampled in connection with sensitization to the hapten diphenylcyclopropenone (DPC). The source is a young man with alopecia areata. Some clones in this sample may be carry-over from other donors' samples. The chain joins TRBV6-5 to TRBJ1-2; 7 bases map to TRBD1. This CDR3 is CASSYSDDRVDGYTF. The CDR3 DNA reads TGTGCCAGCAGTTACTCGGACGACAGGGTAGATGGCTACACCTTC.